These 22 T cell receptor beta chains were sequenced from one sample in a study of blood T cell repertoires in COVID-19. The repertoire was sequenced with immunoSEQ multiplex PCR; TCRdb's copy has only in-frame clones and lacks some. The sample lists a few hundred thousand clones; more than 70% were seen once. Sequenced material: peripheral blood. Receptors originate from a woman under 30 with acute or convalescent COVID-19.

J is TRBJ2-7 and V is TRBV7-2, with 9 bases aligning to TRBD1. CDR3 length: 15 residues. Germline CDR1 SGHTA, CDR2 FQGNSA. V shed 5 bases and J 2 bases; nucleotides not matched to a gene: 7. CDR3 in DNA: TGTGCCAGCAGCACGGGACAGGGAGTTACCTACGAGCAGTACTTC. This codes for CASSTGQGVTYEQYF.

The chain recombines TRBV11-2 with TRBJ1-2; 7 bases map to TRBD1. The ends lost 1 base at V and 6 bases at J; junction bases unmatched: 8. The germline gives CDR1 SGHAT, CDR2 FQNNGV. The CDR3 is 15 residues long. CDR3 in DNA: TGTGCCAGCAGCTTAGGTCCAGGACAGGCTCATGGCTACACCTTC. This translates into CASSLGPGQAHGYTF.

The rearrangement uses TRBV19 and TRBJ1-2, with a possible D match to TRBD1 (5 bases). V was cut by 6 bases and J by 4 bases, with 15 bases left in between. Germline V gene lookup returns CDR1 LNHDA and CDR2 SQIVND (reference sequence). This CDR3 has 14 residues. For the CDR3, the DNA is TGTGCCAGTAGCCCTCCAGGGTCAGGCTATGGCTACACCTTC. This gives the protein CASSPPGSGYGYTF.

This clone occurred once. The chain has TRBV27 and TRBJ2-3; no reliable D call. Trimming cost V 4 bases and J 5 bases, with 10 bases left between them. The CDR3 length is 13 residues. Germline V CDR1 and CDR2: MNHEY, SMNVEV (reference sequence). The CDR3: CASSSWPEDTQYF. CDR3 nucleotides: TGTGCCAGCAGTTCCTGGCCCGAAGATACGCAGTATTTT.

The DNA for the CDR3 is TGTGCCACCACACAGGGGTGGTCCTATGGCTACACCTTC. This sequence encodes CATTQGWSYGYTF. V usage is TRBV19 and J usage is TRBJ1-2, with 7 bases fitting TRBD1. Per germline, CDR1 LNHDA and CDR2 SQIVND (reference sequence). This CDR3 region has 13 residues. The V gene end was trimmed by 10 bases and the J gene end by 4 bases; junction bases not matched to a gene: 9.

The chain joins TRBV27 to TRBJ1-1; D is undetermined. The CDR3 has 15 residues. V shed 2 bases and J shed 0 bases, with 10 bases lying between them. Germline values: CDR1 MNHEY, CDR2 SMNVEV (reference sequence). The CDR3 loop reads CASSLASPMNTEAFF. DNA of the CDR3: TGTGCCAGCAGTTTAGCGTCACCGATGAACACTGAAGCTTTCTTT.

The table lists this clone with a count of one. The chain has TRBV7-9 and TRBJ2-5, with D unresolved. Trimming took 2 bases from V and 2 from J, leaving 6 bases between them. CDR1 is SEHNR, CDR2 FQNEAQ, per germline (reference sequence). This CDR3 has 13 residues. The CDR3 protein is CASSLFSQETQYF. DNA of the CDR3: TGTGCCAGCAGCTTATTCTCTCAAGAGACCCAGTACTTC.

The V call is TRBV11-2, the J call TRBJ2-1; 8 bases fit TRBD1. Germline V CDR1 and CDR2: SGHAT, FQNNGV. V lost 8 bases and J lost 3; bases outside the gene matches: 3. The CDR3 is 13 residues long. CDR3 sequence: CASFGTGYNEQFF. The CDR3 nucleotides are TGTGCCAGCTTTGGGACAGGCTACAATGAGCAGTTCTTC. Full variable domain (outside the CDR3, taken from reference TRBV11-2 and TRBJ2-1): EAGVAQSPRYKIIEKRQSVAFWCNPISGHATLYWYQQILGQGPKLLIQFQNNGVVDDSQLPKDRFSAERLKGVDSTLKIQPAKLEDSAVYLCASFGTGYNEQFFGPGTRLTVL.

This clone was counted only a few times. V is TRBV10-1 and J is TRBJ2-1; no firm D call. Germline-derived CDR1 and CDR2 are WNHNN and SYGVQD (reference sequence). The V and J ends lost 3 bases and 4 bases respectively, with 16 bases between them. CDR3 size: 16 residues. CDR3 residues: CASSEMAQKNYNEQFF. DNA for the CDR3: TGCGCCAGCAGTGAAATGGCACAAAAGAATTACAATGAGCAGTTCTTC.

The chain employs TRBV6-5 and TRBJ1-2; TRBD1 might be the D (6 bases). The CDR3 runs 16 residues. Germline CDR1 is MNHEY and CDR2 is SVGAGI. V was trimmed by 0 bases and J by 7 bases, leaving 18 bases between them. CDR3 bases: TGTGCCAGCAGTTACTCGAGGGGTCCAGGGGTAGTTGGCTACACCTTC. It is translated as CASSYSRGPGVVGYTF.

In its sample, this clone was seen once. This rearrangement joins TRBV7-9 to TRBJ2-1; 13 bases fit TRBD2. CDR3 length: 18 amino acids. Unmatched junction bases numbered 14, after V lost 5 bases and J lost 7 bases. From germline, CDR1 is SEHNR and CDR2 FQNEAQ (reference sequence). Here the CDR3 DNA reads TGTGCCAGCAGCCATGGACTAGCGGGAGTGCGGATGGGAAATGAGCAGTTCTTC. This codes for CASSHGLAGVRMGNEQFF.

The genes are TRBV7-6 and TRBJ2-1; possibly TRBD1 for D (5 bases). The germline V gene has CDR1 SGHVS and CDR2 FNYEAQ. This CDR3 comprises 15 residues. V was trimmed by 2 bases and J by 10 bases, leaving 18 bases between them. Here the CDR3 DNA reads TGTGCCAGCAGCTTAAAAGAGACCAGGGTCCGGGAGCAGTTCTTC. It is translated as CASSLKETRVREQFF.

The chain has TRBV2 and TRBJ1-5, with D possibly being TRBD1 (5 bases). Germline CDR1 SNHLY, CDR2 FYNNEI. The CDR3 has 14 amino acids. V shed 0 bases and J shed 6 bases, with 9 bases lying between them. The CDR3 nucleotides read TGTGCCAGCAGTGAAGCGTTGGGGGGTCAGCCCCAGCATTTT. It codes for CASSEALGGQPQHF.

The rearrangement joins TRBV2 to TRBJ2-2; 7 bases align to TRBD1. CDR1 and CDR2 (germline): SNHLY, FYNNEI. Trimming at V came to 2 bases and at J to 1 base, leaving 1 base not matched to a gene. This CDR3 is 15 amino acids long. The CDR3 coding sequence is TGTGCCAGCAGTGAACGGACAGGGAACACCGGGGAGCTGTTTTTT. Translating it yields CASSERTGNTGELFF.

The rearrangement joins TRBV5-5 to TRBJ1-5; no reliable D call. V dropped 4 bases and J dropped 3 bases, with 14 bases sitting between them. This CDR3 is 15 amino acids long. The germline V gene encodes CDR1 SGHKS and CDR2 YYEKEE (reference sequence). CDR3 amino acids: CASSGPGWDNQPQHF. The DNA of the CDR3 is TGTGCCAGCAGCGGCCCGGGGTGGGACAATCAGCCCCAGCATTTT.

V gene TRBV6-2 or TRBV6-3 combines with J gene TRBJ2-7; weak D call: TRBD1 (6 bases). The ends were cut back, 6 bases at V and 3 bases at J, with 12 bases in the middle. The CDR3 length is 13 residues. From germline, CDR1 is MNHEY and CDR2 SVGEGT. The CDR3 region has the DNA TGTGCCAGCAGCCAAGGACAGCGCTACGAGCAGTACTTC. This translates into CASSQGQRYEQYF.

The chain combines TRBV5-1 with TRBJ2-2; D remains unclear. The CDR3 contains 12 residues. Germline values: CDR1 SGHRS, CDR2 YFSETQ. V lost 5 bases and J lost 3, with 5 bases in between. CDR3 region: CASSPDTGELFF. The CDR3 nucleotides are TGCGCCAGCAGTCCGGACACCGGGGAGCTGTTTTTT.

This clone has only one observation. The genes are TRBV18 and TRBJ1-3, with TRBD1 as a possible D gene (6 bases). This CDR3 is 15 amino acids long. V was pared by 3 bases and J by 5 bases, with 14 bases between. Germline CDR1 reads KGHSH; CDR2 reads LQKENI. CDR3 protein: CASSPGTGTRNTIYF. The CDR3 DNA reads as TGTGCCAGCTCACCCGGGACGGGGACAAGAAACACCATATATTTT.

The CDR3 loop reads CASSSSTGGAGNEKLFF. In DNA form, the CDR3 reads TGTGCCAGCAGCTCGTCGACAGGGGGCGCTGGTAATGAAAAACTGTTTTTT. The chain joins TRBV5-6 to TRBJ1-4, with 10 bases aligning to TRBD1. The CDR3 is 17 amino acids. The V and J ends lost 3 bases and 4 bases, in that order; junction bases with no gene match: 9. Germline CDR1 is SGHDT and CDR2 is YYEEEE.

This clone came up once. The chain uses TRBV9 and TRBJ1-2, with D perhaps matching TRBD1 (5 bases). This CDR3 is built from 13 residues. Germline V gives CDR1 SGDLS, CDR2 YYNGEE. Deletions cut 3 bases from V and 0 bases from J, with 6 bases between. The CDR3 DNA reads as TGTGCCAGCAGCGCACAGGCTAACTATGGCTACACCTTC. This gives the protein CASSAQANYGYTF.

V usage is TRBV15 and J usage is TRBJ1-4; weak D call: TRBD1 (6 bases). The CDR3 loop spans 14 amino acids. V was trimmed by 3 bases and J by 8 bases, leaving 13 bases between them. Germline CDR1 is LNHNV and CDR2 is YYDKDF (reference sequence). The CDR3 loop is CATSSRGSYEKLFF. The CDR3 nucleotides are TGTGCCACCAGCAGCAGGGGTTCGTACGAAAAACTGTTTTTT. The full variable domain, with the rest looked up from reference TRBV15 and TRBJ1-4, is DAMVIQNPRYQVTQFGKPVTLSCSQTLNHNVMYWYQQKSSQAPKLLFHYYDKDFNNEADTPDNFQSRRPNTSFCFLDIRSPGLGDTAMYLCATSSRGSYEKLFFGSGTQLSVL.

The rearrangement joins TRBV27 to TRBJ1-5; no clear D gene. CDR1 and CDR2 from the germline V gene are MNHEY and SMNVEV (reference sequence). The V end lost 3 bases, the J end lost 8 bases, and 11 bases lay between the germline ends. There are 13 residues in the CDR3. The CDR3 coding sequence is TGTGCCAGCAGTTTTACGTGGCGGGAGCCCCAGCATTTT. Translating it yields CASSFTWREPQHF.